Here is one T cell receptor (beta chain) with its context. Antigen: not known. TCRdb re-analysed the reads in MiXCR, keeping a single row per CDR3 protein. The sample has about 130,000 distinct CDR3 sequences, 30% to 40% seen once. This specimen comes from a study of T cell repertoires in cytomegalovirus infection. Germline loops: CDR1 MDHEN, CDR2 SYDVKM. Between the trimmed V and J ends, which lost 6 bases and 0 bases, there was a span of 12 bases. The CDR3 runs to 15 residues. The chain employs TRBV28 and TRBJ2-1, with D possibly being TRBD1 (6 bases). The receptor was derived from a human donor in good health (CMV status not recorded). Some clones in this sample may be carry-over from other donors' samples. Material: CD8+ T cells from cultured PBMCs, obtained from culture after CMV antigen stimulation. CDR3 in DNA: TGTGCCAGCAGAAAAGACAGGAGCTCCTACAATGAGCAGTTCTTC. Translated, it gives CASRKDRSSYNEQFF.